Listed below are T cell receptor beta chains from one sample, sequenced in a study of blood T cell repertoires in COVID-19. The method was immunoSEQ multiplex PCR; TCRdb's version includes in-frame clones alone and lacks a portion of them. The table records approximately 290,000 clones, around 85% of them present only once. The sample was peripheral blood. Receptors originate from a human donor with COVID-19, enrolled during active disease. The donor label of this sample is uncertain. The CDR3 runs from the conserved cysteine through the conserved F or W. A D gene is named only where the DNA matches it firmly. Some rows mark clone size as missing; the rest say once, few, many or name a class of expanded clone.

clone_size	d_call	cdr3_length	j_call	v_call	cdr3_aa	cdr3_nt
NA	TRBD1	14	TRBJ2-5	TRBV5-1	CASSLYRGQETQYF	TGCGCCAGCAGCTTGTACAGGGGGCAAGAGACCCAGTACTTC
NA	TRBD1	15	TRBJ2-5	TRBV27	CASSARGGAWETQYF	TGTGCCAGCAGTGCAAGAGGGGGCGCGTGGGAGACCCAGTACTTC
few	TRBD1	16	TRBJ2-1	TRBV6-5	CASSSTGAPAYNEQFF	TGTGCCAGCAGTTCGACAGGGGCCCCTGCCTACAATGAGCAGTTCTTC
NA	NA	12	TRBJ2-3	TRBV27	CASSFPPDTQYF	TGTGCCAGCAGTTTTCCCCCGGATACGCAGTATTTT
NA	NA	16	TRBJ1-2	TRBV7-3	CASSSLSAGRYYGYTF	TGTGCCAGCAGCTCTCTTAGTGCAGGGCGCTACTATGGCTACACCTTC
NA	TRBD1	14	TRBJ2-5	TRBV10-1	CASSERTGGETQYF	TGCGCCAGCAGTGAGCGGACAGGGGGGGAGACCCAGTACTTC
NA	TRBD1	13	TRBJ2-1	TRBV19	CASSTDRANEQFF	TGTGCCAGTAGTACGGACAGGGCCAATGAGCAGTTCTTC
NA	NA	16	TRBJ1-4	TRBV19	CASSAQTDGTNEKLFF	TGTGCCAGTAGTGCTCAGACAGATGGTACTAATGAAAAACTGTTTTTT
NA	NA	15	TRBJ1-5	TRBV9	CASSVDGSHGQPQHF	TGTGCCAGCAGCGTAGACGGGTCCCACGGTCAGCCCCAGCATTTT
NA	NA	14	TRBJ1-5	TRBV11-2	CASSLESGNQPQHF	TGTGCCAGCAGCTTAGAATCGGGCAATCAGCCCCAGCATTTT
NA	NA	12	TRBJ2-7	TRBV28	CASSLLQNEQYF	TGTGCCAGCAGTCTATTACAGAACGAGCAGTACTTC
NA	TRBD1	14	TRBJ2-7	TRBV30	CAWSAGTETYEQYF	TGTGCCTGGTCCGCCGGGACAGAGACCTACGAGCAGTACTTC
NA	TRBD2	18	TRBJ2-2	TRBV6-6	CASSPALAGGPNTGELFF	TGTGCCAGCAGTCCCGCACTAGCGGGAGGGCCAAACACCGGGGAGCTGTTTTTT
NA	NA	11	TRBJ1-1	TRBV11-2	CASSFSTEAFF	TGTGCCAGCAGCTTCAGCACTGAAGCTTTCTTT
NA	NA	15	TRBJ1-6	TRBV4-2	CASSQDATGHSPLHF	TGTGCCAGCAGCCAAGACGCGACAGGACATTCACCCCTCCACTTT
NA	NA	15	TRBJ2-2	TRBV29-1	CSVHMGSRKSRELFF	TGCAGCGTTCACATGGGCTCACGAAAGTCCAGGGAGCTGTTTTTT
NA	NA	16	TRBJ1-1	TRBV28	CASSLYGLRGNTEAFF	TGTGCCAGCAGTTTATACGGACTAAGGGGGAACACTGAAGCTTTCTTT
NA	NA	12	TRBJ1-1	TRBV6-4	CASTRQEIEAFF	TGTGCCAGCACAAGACAGGAGATTGAAGCTTTCTTT
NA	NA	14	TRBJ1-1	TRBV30	CAWSVGSGNTEAFF	TGTGCCTGGAGTGTAGGATCGGGGAACACTGAAGCTTTCTTT
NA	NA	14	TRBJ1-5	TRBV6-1	CASSESGGYQPQHF	TGTGCCAGCAGTGAATCGGGAGGTTATCAGCCCCAGCATTTT
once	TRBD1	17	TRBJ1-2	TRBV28	CASRRGTGARNNYGYTF	TGTGCCAGCAGAAGAGGGACAGGGGCTCGAAATAACTATGGCTACACCTTC
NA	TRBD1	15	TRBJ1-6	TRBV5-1	CASSVTGTGNSPLHF	TGCGCCAGCAGCGTTACCGGGACAGGGAACTCACCCCTCCACTTT
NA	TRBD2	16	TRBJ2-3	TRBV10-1	CASSESTSGTTDTQYF	TGCGCCAGCAGTGAGTCGACTAGCGGGACCACAGATACGCAGTATTTT
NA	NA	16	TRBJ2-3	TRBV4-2	CASSLTRAGGTDTQYF	TGTGCCAGCAGCCTCACTAGGGCCGGGGGCACAGATACGCAGTATTTT
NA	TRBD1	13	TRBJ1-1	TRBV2	CAGTGQKNTEAFF	TGTGCCGGTACGGGACAGAAGAACACTGAAGCTTTCTTT
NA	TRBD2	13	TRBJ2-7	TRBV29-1	CSVLISGRDEQYF	TGCAGCGTTCTGATCAGCGGGAGAGACGAGCAGTACTTC
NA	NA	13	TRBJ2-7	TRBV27	CASSLSGGYEQYF	TGTGCCAGCAGTTTATCCGGGGGCTACGAGCAGTACTTC
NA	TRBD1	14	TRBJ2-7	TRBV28	CASRQQGANYEQYF	TGTGCCAGCAGGCAACAGGGGGCGAATTACGAGCAGTACTTC
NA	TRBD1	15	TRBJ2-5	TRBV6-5	CASMWTGGFQETQYF	TGTGCCAGCATGTGGACAGGGGGCTTCCAAGAGACCCAGTACTTC
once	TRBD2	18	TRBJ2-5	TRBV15	CATSSSSLAGEFLETQYF	TGTGCCACCAGCTCGTCGTCTCTAGCGGGAGAGTTTCTAGAGACCCAGTACTTC
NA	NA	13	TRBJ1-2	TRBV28	CASSFGGNYGYTF	TGTGCCAGCAGTTTCGGCGGCAACTATGGCTACACCTTC
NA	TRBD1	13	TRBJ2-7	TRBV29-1	CSVGTATTYEQYF	TGCAGCGTGGGGACAGCTACAACCTACGAGCAGTACTTC
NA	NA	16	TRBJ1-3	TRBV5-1	CASSLAGGQYGNTIYF	TGCGCCAGCAGCTTGGCCGGAGGGCAGTATGGAAACACCATATATTTT